The 22 T cell receptor beta chains below come from one sample, sequenced in a study of T-cell memory formation after mild COVID-19 (dated by TCRdb to 2020 to 2023). Receptors were amplified or captured by 5' RACE. The sequencing machine was an Illumina NovaSeq 6000. TCRdb reanalyzed the raw reads on its own, using fastp at Q25 for trimming and MiXCR for clone calling, and kept in-frame beta chains. Entries are consolidated by CDR3 protein sequence, retaining the most common genes and DNA. The sample table holds under 650,000 distinct CDR3 sequences, of which about a sixth were seen once. Of the sample, approximately 12% falls within the top ten clones. Sequenced: PBMCs or a T cell subset sorted from them (not recorded which). The receptor source for this set is an adult woman who had mild COVID-19 (a few samples of this study predate the infection). The sample titles of this study are shuffled in the database, so cell type and time point are left out; the donor was told from shared clones.

This clonotype was observed a handful of times. The chain recombines TRBV9 with TRBJ2-2; the match to TRBD2 covers 13 bases. The germline CDR1 and CDR2 sequences are SGDLS and YYNGEE. This CDR3 has 20 amino acids. With 5 bases clipped from V and 2 bases from J, the junction kept 15 bases outside the gene matches. The CDR3 DNA is TGTGCCAGCAGTGATTCTACCGGGACTAGCGGGGTCATTAACACCGGGGAGCTGTTTTTT. It encodes CASSDSTGTSGVINTGELFF. The whole variable domain, remainder taken from reference TRBV9 and TRBJ2-2, is DSGVTQTPKHLITATGQRVTLRCSPRSGDLSVYWYQQSLDQGLQFLIQYYNGEERAKGNILERFSAQQFPDLHSELNLSSLELGDSALYFCASSDSTGTSGVINTGELFFGEGSRLTVL.

The chain employs TRBV6-1 and TRBJ2-7, with D tentatively TRBD1 (6 bases). V lost 2 bases and J lost 0, with 8 bases in between. Germline V CDR1 and CDR2: MNHNS, SASEGT. The CDR3 consists of 14 residues. CDR3 amino acids: CASSERGYSYEQYF. The CDR3 DNA reads as TGTGCCAGCAGTGAAAGGGGGTACTCCTACGAGCAGTACTTC.

In its sample, this clonotype was seen a few times. This chain uses TRBV12-3 or TRBV12-4 with TRBJ1-1, with D tentatively TRBD1 (6 bases). The CDR3 has 12 amino acids. Trimming took off 5 bases at V and 11 bases at J, with 15 bases between the two ends. CDR3 sequence reads: CASSAYRVGAFF. The CDR3 bases are TGTGCCAGCAGTGCGTACAGGGTGGGGGCTTTCTTT.

This clonotype was observed a handful of times. This chain connects TRBV6-5 to TRBJ2-7; 11 bases fit TRBD2. Germline V lookup: CDR1 MNHEY, CDR2 SVGAGI. CDR3 size: 15 residues. Unmatched junction bases numbered 2, after V lost 2 bases and J lost 2 bases. The CDR3 loop is CASSYGTSGTYEQYF. The DNA for the CDR3 is TGTGCCAGCAGTTACGGGACTAGCGGTACCTACGAGCAGTACTTC.

This clonotype was seen more than once but under ten times. J is TRBJ1-1 and V is TRBV20-1; 8 nucleotides line up with TRBD1. V shed 5 bases, J shed 2 bases, and the junction held 7 bases outside the gene matches. Germline V gene lookup returns CDR1 DFQATT and CDR2 SNEGSKA (reference sequence). This CDR3 comprises 14 residues. The CDR3 DNA follows: TGCAGTGCTCCCAGGGACAGGCAAAACACTGAAGCTTTCTTT. Its protein is CSAPRDRQNTEAFF.

This clonotype was picked up a small number of times. CDR3: CASSITQPLHF. In DNA form, the CDR3 reads TGTGCCAGCAGCATCACCCAACCCCTCCACTTT. The V call is TRBV7-9, the J call TRBJ1-6; D gene ambiguous. The length of the CDR3 is 11 residues. The V gene lost 5 bases and the J gene lost 12 bases, with 8 bases spanning the gap. Looked up from germline, CDR1 is SEHNR and CDR2 is FQNEAQ (reference sequence).

This clonotype was counted only a few times. CDR3 nucleotides: TGTGCCAGCAGTTACGCAGGGGATAATTCACCCCTCCACTTT. This encodes CASSYAGDNSPLHF. This sequence joins TRBV6-6 and TRBJ1-6, with D possibly being TRBD1 (6 bases). The ends were cut back, 2 bases at V and 5 bases at J, with 7 bases in the middle. The CDR3 totals 14 residues. Germline V gene data show CDR1 as MNHNY and CDR2 as SVGAGI (reference sequence).

The chain employs TRBV27 and TRBJ2-7; D is possibly TRBD2 (5 bases). The CDR3 contains 13 residues. Germline V gene sequence: CDR1 MNHEY, CDR2 SMNVEV (reference sequence). V dropped 5 bases and J dropped 0 bases, with 8 bases sitting between them. The CDR3 spells CASSMGSSYEQYF. Written as DNA, the CDR3 is TGTGCCAGCAGTATGGGGAGCTCCTACGAGCAGTACTTC.

The CDR3 sequence is CASSPQVTEAFF. In DNA, the CDR3 is TGTGCCAGCAGTCCTCAAGTGACGGAAGCTTTCTTT. The chain couples TRBV2 to TRBJ1-1; D remains ambiguous. Germline V lookup: CDR1 SNHLY, CDR2 FYNNEI. CDR3 length: 12 residues. V dropped 5 bases and J dropped 8 bases, with 12 bases sitting between them. Full variable domain (outside the CDR3, taken from reference TRBV2 and TRBJ1-1): EPEVTQTPSHQVTQMGQEVILRCVPISNHLYFYWYRQILGQKVEFLVSFYNNEISEKSEIFDDQFSVERPDGSNFTLKIRSTKLEDSAMYFCASSPQVTEAFFGQGTRLTVV.

This sequence joins TRBV20-1 and TRBJ2-1; possibly TRBD2 for D (6 bases). The CDR3 extends over 16 amino acids. Trimming took 1 base from V and 8 from J, leaving 21 bases between them. Germline CDR1 and CDR2: DFQATT and SNEGSKA (reference sequence). The CDR3 spells CSARASGLARPDEQFF. The CDR3 DNA reads as TGCAGTGCTAGAGCATCGGGGCTAGCGAGGCCGGATGAGCAGTTCTTC.

The rearrangement joins TRBV2 to TRBJ1-2; 7 bases are shared with TRBD1. Germline values: CDR1 SNHLY, CDR2 FYNNEI. The CDR3 runs to 13 residues. V was pared by 9 bases and J by 2 bases, with 6 bases of the junction left unmatched. The CDR3 protein is CARRTGPNYGYTF. CDR3 DNA: TGTGCCAGAAGGACAGGCCCGAACTATGGCTACACCTTC.

This sequence joins TRBV9 and TRBJ2-7; D possibly matches TRBD1 or TRBD2 (5 bases each). The CDR3 has 18 amino acids. The germline CDR1 and CDR2 sequences are SGDLS and YYNGEE. V was shortened by 0 bases and J by 1 base, with 20 bases between the two germline ends. The CDR3 here is CASSVESIGAVGSYEQYF. DNA for the CDR3: TGTGCCAGCAGCGTAGAATCGATCGGGGCAGTCGGATCCTACGAGCAGTACTTC.

This clonotype was recorded at least ten times. CDR3 sequence reads: CASSQDGTAYPYNEQFF. DNA of the CDR3: TGCGCCAGCAGCCAAGATGGTACTGCCTACCCCTACAATGAGCAGTTCTTC. The chain is built from TRBV4-3 and TRBJ2-1, with D unclear. The CDR3 is 17 residues long. The germline CDR1 and CDR2 sequences are LGHNA and YSLEER. V was trimmed by 0 bases and J by 2 bases, leaving 14 bases between them.

The chain uses TRBV5-1 and TRBJ2-1; D not resolved. Germline CDR1 and CDR2: SGHRS and YFSETQ. The CDR3 runs 14 residues. V lost 0 bases to trimming and J lost 5 bases, with 9 bases between them. DNA of the CDR3: TGCGCCAGCAGCTTGGATATCAGTCACAATGAGCAGTTCTTC. It specifies CASSLDISHNEQFF.

The gene calls are TRBV5-1 and TRBJ2-1; the D gene is possibly TRBD2 (6 bases). This CDR3 is built from 14 residues. Germline CDR1 reads SGHRS; CDR2 reads YFSETQ. V gave up 0 bases and J gave up 8 bases, with 12 bases separating them. The CDR3 bases are TGCGCCAGCAGCTTGGGACTAGATACCCATGAGCAGTTCTTC. It specifies CASSLGLDTHEQFF.

The table lists this clonotype with a few counts. This chain connects TRBV7-9 to TRBJ2-6; the D gene could be TRBD1 or TRBD2 (5 bases each). Germline V CDR1 and CDR2: SEHNR, FQNEAQ (reference sequence). Trimming left V 4 bases short and J 0 bases short, with 13 bases between. The CDR3 length is 17 residues. In DNA form, the CDR3 reads TGTGCCAGCAGCTCCCCGGGACCTAGCTCTGGGGCCAACGTCCTGACTTTC. Amino acids: CASSSPGPSSGANVLTF.

The sample holds a few counts of this clonotype. The V gene is TRBV7-8, the J gene TRBJ2-1; the match to TRBD2 covers 9 bases. Germline CDR1 SGHVS, CDR2 FQNEAQ. Trimming removed 7 bases from V and 5 bases from J; junction bases left unmatched: 15. The CDR3 spans 17 residues. The CDR3 spells CASISKGAGGPDNEQFF. The CDR3 nucleotides are TGTGCCAGCATCAGTAAGGGGGCGGGAGGGCCTGACAATGAGCAGTTCTTC.

The gene calls are TRBV7-2 and TRBJ2-5; D unclear. The CDR3 has 13 residues. Trimming cost V 3 bases and J 5 bases, with 10 bases left between them. Germline values: CDR1 SGHTA, CDR2 FQGNSA. In DNA, the CDR3 is TGTGCCAGCAGCTTTTCAAGGGCGGAGACCCAGTACTTC. Its protein product is CASSFSRAETQYF.

This clonotype has just a few counts. The rearrangement links TRBV19 to TRBJ2-5, with 11 bases identical to TRBD2. Germline V CDR1 and CDR2: LNHDA, SQIVND (reference sequence). The ends lost 4 bases at V and 2 bases at J; junction bases unmatched: 6. This CDR3 comprises 16 residues. CDR3 nucleotides: TGTGCCAGTAGTACCGTTAGCGGGAGGGGACAAGAGACCCAGTACTTC. It translates to CASSTVSGRGQETQYF.

This chain connects TRBV6-5 to TRBJ1-5, with D hard to call. Looked up from germline, CDR1 is MNHEY and CDR2 is SVGAGI. This CDR3 region has 15 residues. V was trimmed by 0 bases and J by 3 bases, leaving 9 bases between them. DNA for the CDR3: TGTGCCAGCAGTTACTCGAGGGCAGACAATCAGCCCCAGCATTTT. Its protein is CASSYSRADNQPQHF.

Notes on this clonotype: A much larger clone lies a single base off, so this may be a read error. The CDR3 nucleotides are TGCAGTGCTAGCCAAGAAGGGATTGAGACAGATACGCAGTATTTT. This codes for CSASQEGIETDTQYF. The chain recombines TRBV20-1 with TRBJ2-3, with D unclear. CDR3 size: 15 residues. Germline V CDR1 and CDR2: DFQATT, SNEGSKA (reference sequence). Trimming took off 3 bases at V and 3 bases at J, with 16 bases between the two ends.

This clonotype was recorded a few times. The chain links TRBV4-2 to TRBJ2-7, with 11 bases identical to TRBD1. The CDR3 runs 15 residues. The V and J ends lost 3 bases and 6 bases, in that order; junction bases with no gene match: 7. Germline CDR1 is LGHNA and CDR2 is YNFKEQ. The CDR3 region is CASSQRTGGPLEQYF. In DNA form, the CDR3 reads TGTGCCAGCAGCCAGCGGACAGGGGGCCCCCTCGAGCAGTACTTC.